The 9 T cell receptor beta chains given below trace back to one sample, sequenced in a study of blood T cell repertoires in COVID-19. This table comes from immunoSEQ multiplex PCR, and its TCRdb copy is limited to in-frame clones, with some not included. The table lists about 84,000 clones, nearly 95% of them singletons. The sample comprised peripheral blood. These receptors originate from a human donor with active COVID-19. The donor label of this sample is uncertain.

This rearrangement joins TRBV5-4 to TRBJ2-1, with 14 bases matching TRBD2. The CDR3 runs 17 residues. CDR1 is SGHNT, CDR2 YYREEE, per germline (reference sequence). The V gene end was trimmed by 4 bases and the J gene end by 9 bases; junction bases not matched to a gene: 12. CDR3 coding DNA: TGTGCCAGCAGCCAGACGCCGGGACTAGCGGGAGTCGGTGAGCAGTTCTTC. It codes for CASSQTPGLAGVGEQFF.

The chain has TRBV19 and TRBJ2-5, with 11 bases matching TRBD2. J gave up 4 bases and V 5 bases, and 9 bases lay outside the gene matches. Germline V gene lookup returns CDR1 LNHDA and CDR2 SQIVND (reference sequence). The CDR3 totals 16 residues. The CDR3, as DNA: TGTGCCAGTAGTCGGATTAGCGGGGGGGCCCGAGAGACCCAGTACTTC. Translating gives CASSRISGGARETQYF.

This clone showed up just once. The genes are TRBV13 and TRBJ2-2; weak D call: TRBD1 (5 bases). The CDR3 sequence is 13 residues long. V was trimmed by 10 bases and J by 2 bases, leaving 11 bases between them. Germline V lookup: CDR1 PRHDT, CDR2 FYEKMQ (reference sequence). The CDR3 nucleotides read TGTGCCAACCTAGGACACAACACCGGGGAGCTGTTTTTT. Translating it yields CANLGHNTGELFF.

This sequence joins TRBV4-3 and TRBJ1-5, with TRBD1 identical over 8 bases. The germline V gene encodes CDR1 LGHNA and CDR2 YSLEER. Trimming took 3 bases from V and 3 from J; bases not matched to a gene: 13. CDR3 length: 18 amino acids. CDR3 amino acids: CASSQELTGGGYNQPQHF. CDR3 DNA sequence: TGCGCCAGCAGCCAGGAACTAACAGGGGGTGGGTACAATCAGCCCCAGCATTTT.

CDR3 residues: CASSEGATIAGRYEQYF. The DNA of the CDR3 is TGTGCCAGCAGTGAAGGGGCCACAATAGCGGGCCGCTACGAGCAGTACTTC. The chain recombines TRBV2 with TRBJ2-7; 7 nucleotides align to TRBD2. The CDR3 consists of 17 residues. With V trimmed by 1 base and J by 3 bases, 12 bases remained unmatched. CDR1 is SNHLY, CDR2 FYNNEI, per germline.

This clone was counted once. This chain uses TRBV28 with TRBJ2-2, with TRBD2 matching 8 bases. J was trimmed by 2 bases and V by 2 bases; bases with no gene match: 7. Germline loops: CDR1 MDHEN, CDR2 SYDVKM. The CDR3 spans 17 residues. CDR3 bases: TGTGCCAGCAGTTTACAAACTAGCGGAGGTAACACCGGGGAGCTGTTTTTT. The encoded protein is CASSLQTSGGNTGELFF.

This clone was found a few times. J is TRBJ2-7 and V is TRBV23-1, with D possibly being TRBD1 (5 bases). TRBV23-1 counts as an open reading frame of uncertain function. Trimming cost V 4 bases and J 4 bases, with 17 bases left between them. CDR3 size: 15 residues. CDR3 in DNA: TGCGCCAGCAGTCGCGGAGCAGGGTTGTCTTACGAGCAGTACTTC. This encodes CASSRGAGLSYEQYF.

The chain combines TRBV24-1 with TRBJ2-3; a weak D match, TRBD2 (7 bases). The V end was cut by 6 bases, the J end by 2 bases, with 11 bases between. Looked up from germline, CDR1 is KGHDR and CDR2 is SFDVKD. The CDR3 covers 14 residues. The CDR3 loop is CATSRGGYTDTQYF. Written as DNA, the CDR3 is TGTGCCACCAGTAGGGGGGGCTACACAGATACGCAGTATTTT.

The chain couples TRBV7-9 to TRBJ2-3, with 9 positions matching TRBD2. Trimming at V came to 4 bases and at J to 13 bases, leaving 12 bases not matched to a gene. The CDR3 is 14 residues long. Germline V CDR1 and CDR2: SEHNR, FQNEAQ (reference sequence). The CDR3 is CASSYPSSSGKKYF. DNA for the CDR3: TGTGCCAGCAGCTACCCATCTTCTAGCGGGAAGAAGTATTTT.